The 25 T cell receptor beta chains below were found in one sample sequenced in a study of T cells in Graves' hyperthyroidism and ophthalmopathy. RNA transcripts gave rise to amplified TCR beta CDR3 regions. A set of HTBI primers served as the primers for a first-round RT-PCR of the TCR CDR3. TCRdb redid the calling of the multiplex PCR reads with MiXCR, one entry per CDR3 protein. In the table there are more than 55,000 distinct CDR3 sequences, about 53% of which are singletons. Sequencing input: blood. Receptor source: a woman aged 55-69 years with Graves' ophthalmopathy.

The chain joins TRBV7-9 to TRBJ1-2; a possible D gene is TRBD1 (5 bases). This CDR3 spans 16 amino acids. Germline lookup yields CDR1 SEHNR and CDR2 FQNEAQ (reference sequence). Trimming pared 0 bases from V and 4 bases from J, leaving 15 bases between. CDR3: CASSLAARRGVYGYTF. CDR3 DNA: TGTGCCAGCAGCTTAGCGGCGAGACGGGGGGTCTATGGCTACACCTTC.

The chain uses TRBV20-1 and TRBJ1-2; possibly TRBD1 for D (6 bases). Germline V gives CDR1 DFQATT, CDR2 SNEGSKA (reference sequence). This CDR3 region has 14 residues. Trimming removed 1 base from V and 7 bases from J, with 16 bases in between. The CDR3 nucleotides are TGCAGTGCTAGAGTACGGGGGGCGTTGGGTGGCTACACCTTC. Residues: CSARVRGALGGYTF.

This clonotype was seen repeatedly, ten times or more. V gene TRBV7-2 combines with J gene TRBJ1-4; 10 nucleotides agree with TRBD1. This CDR3 has 18 residues. The J segment lost 8 bases and the V segment lost 6 bases, leaving 18 bases of the junction unmatched. CDR1 is SGHTA and CDR2 is FQGNSA in the germline V gene. The CDR3: CASRRQGAINLGEEKLFF. CDR3 in DNA: TGTGCCAGCAGACGACAGGGGGCCATAAATTTAGGGGAGGAAAAACTGTTTTTT.

This clonotype was found once. The rearrangement links TRBV19 to TRBJ1-2, with 9 positions matching TRBD1. V lost 4 bases and J lost 7; bases outside the gene matches: 1. Germline CDR1 and CDR2: LNHDA and SQIVND (reference sequence). The CDR3 sequence is 12 residues long. As DNA, the CDR3 is TGTGCCAGTAGTACGGGACAGGGTGGCTACACCTTC. Protein sequence: CASSTGQGGYTF.

This clonotype was seen many times. The chain is built from TRBV27 and TRBJ2-7, with D unresolved. Trimming pared 2 bases from V and 5 bases from J, leaving 13 bases between. Germline CDR1 is MNHEY and CDR2 is SMNVEV (reference sequence). The CDR3 has 14 amino acids. CDR3 amino acids: CASSLGSLFNEQYF. The CDR3 DNA reads as TGTGCCAGCAGTTTAGGTAGCCTTTTCAACGAGCAGTACTTC.

This clonotype was counted many times. The chain has TRBV19 and TRBJ1-5; D gene ambiguous. The CDR3 has 13 amino acids. Trimming removed 3 bases from V and 5 bases from J, with 8 bases in between. Germline loops: CDR1 LNHDA, CDR2 SQIVND (reference sequence). Here the CDR3 reads CASSISGDQPQHF. CDR3 in DNA: TGTGCCAGTAGTATCTCTGGGGATCAGCCCCAGCATTTT.

This chain uses TRBV6-5 with TRBJ1-1; TRBD1 might be the D (5 bases). Trimming left V 9 bases short and J 1 base short, with 18 bases between. This CDR3 contains 15 residues. Germline V lookup: CDR1 MNHEY, CDR2 SVGAGI. CDR3 in amino acids: CARERGGGGNTEAFF. DNA of the CDR3: TGTGCCAGAGAGAGGGGCGGCGGGGGGAACACTGAAGCTTTCTTT.

This chain links TRBV20-1 with TRBJ1-1, with 7 bases matching TRBD1. In germline, CDR1 is DFQATT, CDR2 SNEGSKA (reference sequence). With 3 bases clipped from V and 0 bases from J, the junction kept 4 bases outside the gene matches. The CDR3 totals 14 residues. The CDR3 region is CSARLQGMNTEAFF. In nucleotides, the CDR3 is TGCAGTGCTAGGCTACAGGGGATGAACACTGAAGCTTTCTTT.

The gene calls are TRBV29-1 and TRBJ2-1, with TRBD1 matching over 7 bases. Trimming cost V 8 bases and J 2 bases; bases outside gene matches: 6. Germline CDR1 and CDR2: SQVTM and ANQGSEA. The CDR3 loop spans 13 amino acids. In DNA form, the CDR3 reads TGCAGCTTGGCACAGGGGACCTACAATGAGCAGTTCTTC. Translating it yields CSLAQGTYNEQFF.

The chain carries TRBV9 and TRBJ2-2, with TRBD1 identical over 9 bases. Per the germline V gene, CDR1 is SGDLS and CDR2 is YYNGEE. The trim removed 0 bases at V and 3 bases at J, leaving 6 bases unmatched. This CDR3 comprises 17 residues. The CDR3 protein is CASSVVPDRGDTGELFF. CDR3 coding DNA: TGTGCCAGCAGCGTAGTCCCGGACAGGGGTGACACCGGGGAGCTGTTTTTT.

This rearrangement joins TRBV24-1 to TRBJ2-7; D gene uncertain. Germline-derived CDR1 and CDR2 are KGHDR and SFDVKD. The CDR3 contains 13 residues. Trimming removed 2 bases at V and 2 bases at J, with 6 bases between. In nucleotides, the CDR3 is TGTGCCACCAGTGATTCGGCAGCCTACGAGCAGTACTTC. As protein: CATSDSAAYEQYF.

This clonotype was seen many times. V is TRBV11-2 and J is TRBJ2-2; TRBD2 agrees at 7 bases. The trim removed 5 bases at V and 5 bases at J, leaving 11 bases unmatched. This CDR3 spans 16 amino acids. Germline lookup yields CDR1 SGHAT and CDR2 FQNNGV. The CDR3 protein is CASSLTGGEGTGELFF. The CDR3 bases are TGTGCCAGCAGCCTAACGGGGGGAGAAGGTACCGGGGAGCTGTTTTTT.

The CDR3 loop reads CASNMNTGENEQFF. The CDR3 DNA is TGTGCCAGTAATATGAACACCGGGGAGAATGAGCAGTTCTTC. V is TRBV19 and J is TRBJ2-1; D is possibly TRBD2 (5 bases). Germline V gene data show CDR1 as LNHDA and CDR2 as SQIVND (reference sequence). Trimming shortened V by 7 bases and J by 7 bases, and 17 bases separated the two germline ends. The CDR3 is made up of 14 amino acids.

This clonotype has just one count. The rearrangement joins TRBV5-4 to TRBJ1-5; D gene uncertain. The V gene's germline CDR1 is SGHNT and CDR2 YYREEE (reference sequence). Trimming pared 4 bases from V and 4 bases from J, leaving 15 bases between. The CDR3 loop spans 15 amino acids. CDR3 region: CASSANRGLNQPQHF. DNA of the CDR3: TGTGCCAGCAGCGCCAACAGAGGGCTTAATCAGCCCCAGCATTTT.

The rearrangement links TRBV29-1 to TRBJ1-5, with D hard to call. Germline-derived CDR1 and CDR2 are SQVTM and ANQGSEA. V dropped 1 base and J dropped 4 bases, with 5 bases sitting between them. The length of the CDR3 is 12 residues. The CDR3 bases are TGCAGCGTTGAAGCGGGGAATCAGCCCCAGCATTTT. Protein: CSVEAGNQPQHF.

This clonotype was detected ten times or more. The chain carries TRBV6-2 or TRBV6-3 and TRBJ2-3; possible D gene TRBD2, 5 bases. Germline assignment: CDR1 MNHEY and CDR2 SVGEGT. V gave up 2 bases and J gave up 1 base, with 13 bases separating them. The CDR3 is 16 amino acids. CDR3 in amino acids: CASSYPRLARTDTQYF. The CDR3, as DNA: TGTGCCAGCAGTTACCCACGGCTAGCTCGCACAGATACGCAGTATTTT.

This chain links TRBV5-8 with TRBJ1-2; D ambiguous. In germline, CDR1 is SGHTS, CDR2 YDEGEE. The CDR3 is made up of 12 amino acids. V was trimmed by 0 bases and J by 8 bases, leaving 8 bases between them. In DNA form, the CDR3 reads TGTGCCAGCAGCTTGGGTGGAATAGGCTACACCTTC. Encoded protein: CASSLGGIGYTF.

In this sample, this clonotype turned up many times. V usage is TRBV27 and J usage is TRBJ1-5; D may be TRBD1 (5 bases). The CDR3 has 14 amino acids. Germline values: CDR1 MNHEY, CDR2 SMNVEV (reference sequence). V was pared by 11 bases and J by 6 bases, with 20 bases between. The CDR3 protein is CAVGGGGMAQPQHF. The CDR3 DNA is TGTGCCGTGGGCGGGGGTGGGATGGCTCAGCCCCAGCATTTT.

This clonotype was seen ten or more times. The chain links TRBV6-1 to TRBJ2-7; 9 bases are a match to TRBD2. CDR3 length: 16 residues. Germline CDR1 and CDR2: MNHNS and SASEGT. V gave up 7 bases and J gave up 5 bases; unmatched junction bases: 15. CDR3: CASIRNLGLAFNEQYF. CDR3 DNA sequence: TGTGCCAGCATCCGAAACCTGGGACTAGCCTTCAACGAGCAGTACTTC.

This clonotype showed up many times. A read error may explain this, as a much larger clone is one base away. Without the conserved terminal phenylalanine or tryptophan, this CDR3 likely stems from a read error. The chain couples TRBV20-1 to TRBJ1-1; possible D gene TRBD1, 5 bases. The CDR3 covers 15 residues. Trimming took off 2 bases at V and 6 bases at J, with 19 bases between the two ends. Germline lookup yields CDR1 DFQATT and CDR2 SNEGSKA (reference sequence). The CDR3 nucleotides are TGCAGTGCTAGAACCGGAGGGGCAGACTCTCCTGAAGCTTTCTCT. It yields the protein CSARTGGADSPEAFS.

By share, this clonotype counts as medium-sized. The chain couples TRBV6-6 to TRBJ2-5, with D hard to call. V lost 2 bases and J 3 bases, leaving 7 bases between the germline ends. This CDR3 has 13 residues. Germline CDR1 MNHNY, CDR2 SVGAGI (reference sequence). The CDR3 here is CASSYAEKETQYF. The CDR3 DNA is TGTGCCAGCAGTTACGCGGAAAAAGAGACCCAGTACTTC.

This clonotype was seen just once. The V call is TRBV5-1, the J call TRBJ2-3; 8 positions agree with TRBD1. Germline V gene data show CDR1 as SGHRS and CDR2 as YFSETQ. This CDR3 has 14 amino acids. Trimming removed 10 bases from V and 0 bases from J; junction bases left unmatched: 7. CDR3 sequence reads: CAGKQGGSTDTQYF. DNA for the CDR3: TGCGCCGGGAAACAGGGGGGTAGCACAGATACGCAGTATTTT.

This sequence joins TRBV5-6 and TRBJ1-1; D is uncertain. Germline lookup yields CDR1 SGHDT and CDR2 YYEEEE. The CDR3 spans 16 residues. V gave up 4 bases and J gave up 5 bases, with 21 bases separating them. DNA for the CDR3: TGTGCCAGCAGCCTCGGCGCGGACGGGGTTAGGACTGAAGCTTTCTTT. It codes for CASSLGADGVRTEAFF.

CDR3 in DNA: TGTGCCAGCAGCTTAGCGGCTAGGACTAGCGGGAGTGTCGAGCAGTACTTC. This translates into CASSLAARTSGSVEQYF. The chain uses TRBV7-6 and TRBJ2-7; TRBD2 aligns across 13 bases. Germline V gene sequence: CDR1 SGHVS, CDR2 FNYEAQ. The V segment lost 0 bases and the J segment 6 bases; nucleotides outside the gene matches: 8. The CDR3 spans 17 residues.

The J gene is TRBJ2-4, the V gene TRBV19; 12 bases fit TRBD2. CDR1 and CDR2 (germline): LNHDA, SQIVND (reference sequence). With V trimmed by 7 bases and J by 9 bases, 16 bases remained unmatched. CDR3 size: 17 residues. The CDR3 DNA is TGTGCCAGTATGGGCTTGACTAGCGGGAGTGAGGGGATCATTCAGTACTTC. Amino acids: CASMGLTSGSEGIIQYF.